This is a list of T cell receptor beta chains from one sample in a study of beta chain features in type 1 diabetes. Generated by immunoSEQ multiplex PCR, the TCRdb table keeps only in-frame clones and is missing some. The sample has about 30,000 clones, roughly three fifths seen once. The sequencing sample was made of Tregs from blood. All receptors come from a woman under 30 with type 1 diabetes. Both conserved end residues are part of each CDR3. The order of the fields is J gene, V gene, D gene, clone size, CDR3 DNA, CDR3 protein. D genes are given only for firm matches. Size tells how often a clone was seen (once, few, many) or the class of an expanded clone, and some rows leave it out.

>TRBJ1-1|TRBV18|TRBD1|.
TGTGCCAGCTCACCACCGACAGGGACTGAAGCTTTCTTT
CASSPPTGTEAFF
>TRBJ2-5|TRBV5-4|TRBD1|once
TGTGCCAGCAGCCGGACAGGGGGTTTTGGAGAGACCCAGTACTTC
CASSRTGGFGETQYF
>TRBJ1-1|TRBV28|.|few
TGTGCCAGCAGGGGGGGGGCCATGAACACTGAAGCTTTCTTT
CASRGGAMNTEAFF
>TRBJ2-1|TRBV6-5|.|.
TGTGCCAGCAGTGGTCTTAGCTCCTACAATGAGCAGTTCTTC
CASSGLSSYNEQFF
>TRBJ2-5|TRBV7-2|TRBD1|.
TGTGCCAGCAGCCTGTGGACCGGGACAGGGAAGGAGACCCAGTACTTC
CASSLWTGTGKETQYF
>TRBJ2-5|TRBV7-9|.|.
TGTGCCGGGTCCGGGCAAGAGACCCAGTACTTC
CAGSGQETQYF
>TRBJ2-1|TRBV15|.|.
TGTGCCACCAGCAGAGATCGCTCGCTTCGGGAAATGGGCAAGGAGCAGTTCTTC
CATSRDRSLREMGKEQFF
>TRBJ1-4|TRBV5-8|TRBD1|.
TGTGCCAGCCTGAAATGGGACAGATATGAAAAACTGTTTTTT
CASLKWDRYEKLFF
>TRBJ2-5|TRBV11-3|.|.
TGTGCCAGCAGCTTGGAGGATGAGACCCAGTACTTC
CASSLEDETQYF
>TRBJ1-5|TRBV7-2|TRBD1|.
TGTGCCAGCAGCCGGACAGGGACGAGCAATCAGCCCCAGCATTTT
CASSRTGTSNQPQHF
>TRBJ2-7|TRBV2|TRBD2|.
TGTGCCAGCAGTGGATCTAGCGGGGCCTACGAGCAGTACTTC
CASSGSSGAYEQYF
>TRBJ2-1|TRBV28|.|few
TGTGCCAGCAGCGTTAGACGGGGAGCCTACAATGAGCAGTTCTTC
CASSVRRGAYNEQFF